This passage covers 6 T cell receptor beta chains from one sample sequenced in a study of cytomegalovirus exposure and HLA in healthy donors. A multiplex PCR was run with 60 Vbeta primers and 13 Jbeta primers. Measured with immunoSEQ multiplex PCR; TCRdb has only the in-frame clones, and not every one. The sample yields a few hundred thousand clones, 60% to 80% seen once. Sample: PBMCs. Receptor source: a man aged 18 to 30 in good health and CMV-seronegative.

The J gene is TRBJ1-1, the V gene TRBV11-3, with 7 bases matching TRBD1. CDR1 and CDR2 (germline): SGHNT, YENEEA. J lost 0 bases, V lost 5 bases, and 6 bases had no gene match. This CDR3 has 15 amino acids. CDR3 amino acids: CASSPWDSLNTEAFF. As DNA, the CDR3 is TGTGCCAGCAGCCCCTGGGACAGCTTGAACACTGAAGCTTTCTTT.

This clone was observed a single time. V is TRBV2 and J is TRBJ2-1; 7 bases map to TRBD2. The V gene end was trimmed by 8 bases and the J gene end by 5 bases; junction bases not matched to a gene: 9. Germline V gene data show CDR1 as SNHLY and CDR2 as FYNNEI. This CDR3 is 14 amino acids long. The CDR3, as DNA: TGTGCCAGCTACGTGCGGGGGACGGACAATGAGCAGTTCTTC. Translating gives CASYVRGTDNEQFF.

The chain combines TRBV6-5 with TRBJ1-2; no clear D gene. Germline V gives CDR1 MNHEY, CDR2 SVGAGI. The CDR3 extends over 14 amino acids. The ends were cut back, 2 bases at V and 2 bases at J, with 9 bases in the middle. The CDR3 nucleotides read TGTGCCAGCAGTTACCGGGGTCCGAACTATGGCTACACCTTC. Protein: CASSYRGPNYGYTF.

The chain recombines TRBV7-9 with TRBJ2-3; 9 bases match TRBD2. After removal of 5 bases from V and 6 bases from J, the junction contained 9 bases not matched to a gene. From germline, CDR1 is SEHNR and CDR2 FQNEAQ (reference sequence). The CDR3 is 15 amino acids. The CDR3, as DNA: TGTGCCAGCAGCCCGCTAGCGGGGAAGGGGGATACGCAGTATTTT. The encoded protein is CASSPLAGKGDTQYF. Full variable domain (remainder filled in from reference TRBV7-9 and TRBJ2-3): DTGVSQNPRHKITKRGQNVTFRCDPISEHNRLYWYRQTLGQGPEFLTYFQNEAQLEKSRLLSDRFSAERPKGSFSTLEIQRTEQGDSAMYLCASSPLAGKGDTQYFGPGTRLTVL.

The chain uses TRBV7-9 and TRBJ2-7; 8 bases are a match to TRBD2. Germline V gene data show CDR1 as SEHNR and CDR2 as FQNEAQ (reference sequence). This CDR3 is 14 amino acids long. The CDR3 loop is CASGTSGSSYEQYF. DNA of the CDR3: TGTGCGAGCGGCACTAGCGGATCCTCCTACGAGCAGTACTTC.

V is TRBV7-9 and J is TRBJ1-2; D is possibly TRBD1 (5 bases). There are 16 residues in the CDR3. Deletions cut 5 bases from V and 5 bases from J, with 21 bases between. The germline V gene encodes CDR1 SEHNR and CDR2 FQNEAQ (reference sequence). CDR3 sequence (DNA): TGTGCCAGCAGCCGTTTGTCCTCGGACGGGGGTTATGGCTACACCTTC. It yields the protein CASSRLSSDGGYGYTF.